This T cell receptor beta chain was profiled in a study of long-term antiretroviral therapy in people with HIV. Study as a whole: Sampling started about a decade before the 2015 immediate-ART recommendation.

Specimens held roughly 0.9-11 million cryopreserved PBMC prior to DNA extraction. Trimming took off 0 bases at V and 2 bases at J, with 6 bases between the two ends. The germline V gene has CDR1 SGDLS and CDR2 YYNGEE. The CDR3 consists of 15 residues. The authors ran the immunoSEQ assay, v3.0, at survey level. TCRdb keeps only in-frame clones here, not all; method: immunoSEQ multiplex PCR. The sample lists tens of thousands of clones, around four fifths occurring once. The sequenced sample was unsorted PBMCs, obtained 1.9 years after starting antiretroviral therapy. The genes are TRBV9 and TRBJ2-6; the D gene is possibly TRBD1 (5 bases). This receptor was taken from a woman aged 50 to 65 with HIV. The DNA for the CDR3 is TGTGCCAGCAGCGTAGAAGGGGCTGGGGCCAACGTCCTGACTTTC. Translated, it gives CASSVEGAGANVLTF.